This T cell receptor beta chain was found in a study of Graves' ophthalmopathy and Graves' hyperthyroidism. V lost 0 bases and J lost 4, with 6 bases in between. Germline CDR1 LNHNV, CDR2 YYDKDF (reference sequence). This CDR3 region has 13 residues. Patients were diagnosed from clinical symptoms, serum thyroxine, TRAb, thyroid ultrasound and orbital computed tomography. Fresh peripheral blood, over 9.5 ml, was the PBMC source. RNA transcripts were the source from which TCR beta CDR3 regions were amplified. RT-PCR in the first round used HTBI primers; a second-round multiplex PCR followed. One entry per CDR3 protein results from TCRdb running MiXCR on the multiplex PCR reads. The repertoire holds some 160,000 distinct CDR3 sequences, with 39% as singletons. General study findings and limits: Also, most clonotypes expanded in the thyroid above 0.001 frequency appeared in blood. As the model predicted ophthalmopathy progression, it achieved a sensitivity of just over 70% and a specificity of approximately 72%.

This clonotype was picked up many times. Its specificity is unknown. This sequence joins TRBV15 and TRBJ1-2; D not certain. The receptor's source is a man aged 25-45 years with Graves' ophthalmopathy. Material: peripheral blood. For the CDR3, the DNA is TGTGCCACCAGCAGAGATCGAGCCTATGGCTACACCTTC. Protein product: CATSRDRAYGYTF.